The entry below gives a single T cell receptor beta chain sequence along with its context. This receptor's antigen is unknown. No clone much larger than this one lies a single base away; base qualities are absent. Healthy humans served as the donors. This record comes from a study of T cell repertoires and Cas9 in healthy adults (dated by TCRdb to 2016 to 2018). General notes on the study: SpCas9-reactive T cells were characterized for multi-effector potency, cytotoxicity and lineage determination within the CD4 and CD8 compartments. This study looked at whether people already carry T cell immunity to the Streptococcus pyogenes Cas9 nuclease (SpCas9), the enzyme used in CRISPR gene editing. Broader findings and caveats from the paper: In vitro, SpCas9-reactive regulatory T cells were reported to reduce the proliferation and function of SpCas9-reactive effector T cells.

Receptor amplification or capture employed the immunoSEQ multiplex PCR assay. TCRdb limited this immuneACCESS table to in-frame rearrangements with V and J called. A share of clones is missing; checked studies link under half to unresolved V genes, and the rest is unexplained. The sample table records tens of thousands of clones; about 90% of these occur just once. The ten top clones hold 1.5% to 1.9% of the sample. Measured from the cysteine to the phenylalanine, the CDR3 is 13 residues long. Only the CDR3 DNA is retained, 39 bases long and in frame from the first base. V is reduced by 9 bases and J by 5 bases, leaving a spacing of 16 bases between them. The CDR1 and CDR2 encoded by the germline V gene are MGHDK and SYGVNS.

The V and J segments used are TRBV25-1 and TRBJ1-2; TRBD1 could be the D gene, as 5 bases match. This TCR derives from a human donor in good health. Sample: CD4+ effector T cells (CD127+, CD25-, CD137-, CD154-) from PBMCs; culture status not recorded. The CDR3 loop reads CASLGQPSYGYTF. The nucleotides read TGTGCCAGTCTGGGGCAGCCATCGTATGGCTACACCTTC.